The T cell receptor (beta chain) under discussion was sequenced for a study of blood T cell repertoires in COVID-19 (dated by TCRdb to 2019 to 2021). For context, the study as a whole: The collaborator samples originated in the United States, Italy and Spain and spanned the acute and convalescent phases of COVID-19. The material from the prospective study consisted of cDNA or gDNA derived from T cells, B-cell-depleted T cells, or PBMCs. The sample metadata nearly always contained a de-identified subject ID, COVID-19 status, age in years and sex. The repertoires were released in a freely available public database intended as a resource for research on the immune response to SARS-CoV-2. Samples were obtained from the ongoing ImmuneRACE study (first 160 participants) and from about 1,300 subjects provided by 6 global collaborators. Where available, HLA class I and class II types were obtained from metadata supplied by the sample provider rather than from assay-based typing. The dataset comprised deeply sampled blood TCRbeta repertoires from subjects exposed to, actively infected with, or recovered from COVID-19. Summary of the overall study and its limitations: Clinical and demographic metadata were provided uncurated, with the amount varying by source and participant.

TCRbeta CDR3 regions were amplified from genomic DNA using the immunoSEQ Assay, a bias-controlled multiplex PCR. Per the source publication's procedure: The number of nucleated cells in each sample was estimated from the amplification of reference gene primers within the assay. To quantify the absolute abundance of each unique TCRbeta CDR3 rearrangement, sequence reads were collapsed and filtered. For each sample, productive Simpson clonality was calculated by taking the square root of Simpson's diversity index across productive rearrangements. TCRdb mirrors the immuneACCESS table, restricted to in-frame sequences. Some clones are absent from its copies; in checked studies, under half trace to an unresolved V gene, and the reason for the others is unknown. The V and J calls and the clone size are those of that table, but D and trimming were determined from the DNA. The sample yields 200,000 to 250,000 clones; around 80% were counted once. The biggest ten clones account for 7.5% to 9% of the sample.

The CDR1 and CDR2 encoded by the germline V gene (reference sequence) are LGHDT and YNNKEL. Including cysteine and phenylalanine, the CDR3 has 13 amino acids. This entry keeps only the CDR3 DNA: 39 bases, framed from base 1. Here V drops 1 base and J drops 6 bases, and the junction holds 3 bases not matched to any gene. This clone came up once. No cognate antigen has been identified for it. The record has no base qualities; no much larger clone is one base away. One collaborating source in Seattle enrolled patients while the patients were actively infected and followed the patients over time throughout the course of disease. Each collaborating institution followed its own protocols to collect whole blood in K2EDTA tubes. Collaborator samples were shipped for TCRbeta analysis as frozen whole blood, isolated PBMCs, or DNA extracted from either sample type.

This sequence originates from an elderly woman with COVID-19, enrolled during active disease. The material sequenced was peripheral blood. The chain links TRBV3-1 (or the pseudogene TRBV3-2) with TRBJ2-7; 7 junctional bases match TRBD1. The CDR3 protein is CASSQVSGGEQYF. The DNA reads TGTGCCAGCAGCCAAGTCTCAGGGGGCGAGCAGTACTTC.